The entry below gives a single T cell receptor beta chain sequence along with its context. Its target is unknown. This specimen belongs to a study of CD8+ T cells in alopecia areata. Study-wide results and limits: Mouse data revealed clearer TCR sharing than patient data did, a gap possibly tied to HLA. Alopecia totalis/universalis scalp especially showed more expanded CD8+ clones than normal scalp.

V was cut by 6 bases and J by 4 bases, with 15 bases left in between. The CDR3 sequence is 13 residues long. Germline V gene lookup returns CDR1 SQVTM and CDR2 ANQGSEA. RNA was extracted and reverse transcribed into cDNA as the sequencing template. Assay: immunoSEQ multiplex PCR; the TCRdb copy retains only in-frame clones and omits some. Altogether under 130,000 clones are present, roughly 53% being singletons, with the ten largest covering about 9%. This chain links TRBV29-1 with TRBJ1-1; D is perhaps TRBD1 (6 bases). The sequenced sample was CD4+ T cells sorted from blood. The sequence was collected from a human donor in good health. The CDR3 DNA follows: TGCAGCGTCTCACAGGGTATCGGCACTGAAGCTTTCTTT. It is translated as CSVSQGIGTEAFF. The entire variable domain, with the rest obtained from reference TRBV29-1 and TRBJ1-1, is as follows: SAVISQKPSRDICQRGTSLTIQCQVDSQVTMMFWYRQQPGQSLTLIATANQGSEATYESGFVIDKFPISRPNLTFSTLTVSNMSPEDSSIYLCSVSQGIGTEAFFGQGTRLTVV.